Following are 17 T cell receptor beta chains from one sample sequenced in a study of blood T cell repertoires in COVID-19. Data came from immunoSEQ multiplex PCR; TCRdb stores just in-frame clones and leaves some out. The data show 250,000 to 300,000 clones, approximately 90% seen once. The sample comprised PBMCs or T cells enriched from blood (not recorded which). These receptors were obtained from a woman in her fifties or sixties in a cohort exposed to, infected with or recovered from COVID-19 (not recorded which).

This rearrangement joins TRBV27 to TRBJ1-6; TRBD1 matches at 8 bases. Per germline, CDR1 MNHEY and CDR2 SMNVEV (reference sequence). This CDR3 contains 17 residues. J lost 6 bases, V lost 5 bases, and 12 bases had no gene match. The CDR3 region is CASSKYSRDRINSPLHF. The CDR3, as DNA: TGTGCCAGCAGTAAATATTCCCGGGACAGGATTAATTCACCCCTCCACTTT.

CDR3 in DNA: TGTGCCAGCAGACAGGGGCCACCTAACTATGGCTACACCTTC. It translates to CASRQGPPNYGYTF. The J gene is TRBJ1-2, the V gene TRBV6-6, with 7 positions matching TRBD1. This CDR3 has 14 residues. With 6 bases clipped from V and 0 bases from J, the junction kept 4 bases outside the gene matches. Germline V CDR1 and CDR2: MNHNY, SVGAGI (reference sequence).

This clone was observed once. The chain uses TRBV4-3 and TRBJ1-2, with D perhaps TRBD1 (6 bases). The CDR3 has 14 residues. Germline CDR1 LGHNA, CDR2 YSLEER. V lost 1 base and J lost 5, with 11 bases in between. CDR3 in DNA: TGCGCCAGCAGCCAAGGTACAGGGACGTATGGCTACACCTTC. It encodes CASSQGTGTYGYTF.

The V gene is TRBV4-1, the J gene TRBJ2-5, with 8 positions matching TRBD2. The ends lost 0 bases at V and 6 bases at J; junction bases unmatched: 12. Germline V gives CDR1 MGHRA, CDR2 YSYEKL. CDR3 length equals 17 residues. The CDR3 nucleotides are TGCGCCAGCAGCCAAGAACGGGAGGGCCACGACGAACAGACCCAGTACTTC. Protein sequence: CASSQEREGHDEQTQYF.

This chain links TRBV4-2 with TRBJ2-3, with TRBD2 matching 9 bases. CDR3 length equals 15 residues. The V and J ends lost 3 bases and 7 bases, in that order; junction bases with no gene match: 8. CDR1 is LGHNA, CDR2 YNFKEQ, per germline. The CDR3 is CASSQRSGSLNTQYF. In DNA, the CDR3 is TGTGCCAGCAGCCAGCGTAGCGGGAGTCTGAATACGCAGTATTTT.

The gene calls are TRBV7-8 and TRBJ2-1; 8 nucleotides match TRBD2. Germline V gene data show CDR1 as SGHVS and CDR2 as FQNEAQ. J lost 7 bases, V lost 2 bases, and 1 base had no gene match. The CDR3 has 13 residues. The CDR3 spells CASSLSGSNEQFF. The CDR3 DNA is TGTGCCAGCAGCTTAAGCGGGAGTAATGAGCAGTTCTTC.

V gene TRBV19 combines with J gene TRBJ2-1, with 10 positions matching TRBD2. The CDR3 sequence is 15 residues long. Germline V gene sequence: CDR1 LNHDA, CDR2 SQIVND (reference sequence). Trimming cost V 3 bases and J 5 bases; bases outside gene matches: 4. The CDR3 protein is CASSMGTSVNNEQFF. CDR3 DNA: TGTGCCAGTAGTATGGGGACTAGCGTTAACAATGAGCAGTTCTTC.

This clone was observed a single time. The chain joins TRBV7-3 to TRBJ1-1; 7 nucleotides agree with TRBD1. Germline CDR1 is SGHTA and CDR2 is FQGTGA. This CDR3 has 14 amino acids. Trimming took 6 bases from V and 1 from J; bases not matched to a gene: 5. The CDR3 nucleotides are TGTGCCAGCAGAGGCGGACAGGCGAACACTGAAGCTTTCTTT. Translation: CASRGGQANTEAFF.

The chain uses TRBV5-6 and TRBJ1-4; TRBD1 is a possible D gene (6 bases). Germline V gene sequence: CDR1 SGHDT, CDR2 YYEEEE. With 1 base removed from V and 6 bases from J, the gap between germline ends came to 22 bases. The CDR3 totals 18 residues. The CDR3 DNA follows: TGTGCCAGCAGCTTGTTCGGTTTTTCGGGACACTTTGATGAAAAACTGTTTTTT. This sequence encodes CASSLFGFSGHFDEKLFF.

The CDR3 DNA follows: TGTGCCAGCAGTGCACAGGGGAACTATGGCTACACCTTC. This codes for CASSAQGNYGYTF. The chain joins TRBV2 to TRBJ1-2; 7 bases map to TRBD1. V was clipped by 4 bases and J by 2 bases; unmatched bases: 1. The CDR3 runs 13 residues. Germline-derived CDR1 and CDR2 are SNHLY and FYNNEI.

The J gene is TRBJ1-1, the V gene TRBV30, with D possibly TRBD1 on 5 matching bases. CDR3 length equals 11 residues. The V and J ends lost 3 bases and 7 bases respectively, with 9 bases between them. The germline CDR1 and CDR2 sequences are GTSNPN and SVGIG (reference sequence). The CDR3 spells CAWSEDSEAFF. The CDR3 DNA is TGTGCCTGGAGCGAAGACAGTGAAGCTTTCTTT.

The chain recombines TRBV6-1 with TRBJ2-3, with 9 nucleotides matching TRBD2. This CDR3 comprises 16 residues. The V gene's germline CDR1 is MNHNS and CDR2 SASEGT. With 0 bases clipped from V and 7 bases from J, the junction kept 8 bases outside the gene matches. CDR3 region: CASSEALLAGQNTQYF. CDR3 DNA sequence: TGTGCCAGCAGTGAAGCGTTACTAGCGGGCCAGAATACGCAGTATTTT.

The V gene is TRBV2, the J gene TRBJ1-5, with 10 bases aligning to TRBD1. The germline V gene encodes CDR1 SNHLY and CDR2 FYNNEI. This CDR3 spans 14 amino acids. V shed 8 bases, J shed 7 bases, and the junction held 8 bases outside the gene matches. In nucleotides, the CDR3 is TGTGCCAGCTGCCGGGACAGGGGTATACAGCCCCAGCATTTT. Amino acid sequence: CASCRDRGIQPQHF.

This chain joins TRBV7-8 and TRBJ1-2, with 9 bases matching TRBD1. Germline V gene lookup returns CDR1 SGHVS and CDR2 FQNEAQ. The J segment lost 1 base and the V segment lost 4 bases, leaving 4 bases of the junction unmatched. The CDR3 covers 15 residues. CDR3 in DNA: TGTGCCAGCAGCTCGCCGGACAGGGGTAACTATGGCTACACCTTC. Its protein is CASSSPDRGNYGYTF.

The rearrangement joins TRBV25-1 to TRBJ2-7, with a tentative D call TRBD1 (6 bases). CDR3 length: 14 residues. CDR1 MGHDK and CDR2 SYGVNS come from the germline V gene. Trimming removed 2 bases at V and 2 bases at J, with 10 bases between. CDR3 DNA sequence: TGTGCCAGCAGTGAAACAGGGTCGACCTACGAGCAGTACTTC. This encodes CASSETGSTYEQYF.

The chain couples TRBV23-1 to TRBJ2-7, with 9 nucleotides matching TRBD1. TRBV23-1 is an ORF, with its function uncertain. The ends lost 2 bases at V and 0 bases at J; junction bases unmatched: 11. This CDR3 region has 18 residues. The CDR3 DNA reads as TGCGCCAGCAGTCAAGTCAATAATCCGGGACAGGGCTCCTACGAGCAGTACTTC. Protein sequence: CASSQVNNPGQGSYEQYF.

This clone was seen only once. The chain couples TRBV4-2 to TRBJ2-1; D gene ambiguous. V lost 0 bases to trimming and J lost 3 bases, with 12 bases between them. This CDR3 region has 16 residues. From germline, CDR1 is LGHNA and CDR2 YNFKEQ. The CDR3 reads CASSQEGTLLYNEQFF. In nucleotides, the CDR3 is TGTGCCAGCAGCCAAGAGGGCACTCTCCTCTACAATGAGCAGTTCTTC.